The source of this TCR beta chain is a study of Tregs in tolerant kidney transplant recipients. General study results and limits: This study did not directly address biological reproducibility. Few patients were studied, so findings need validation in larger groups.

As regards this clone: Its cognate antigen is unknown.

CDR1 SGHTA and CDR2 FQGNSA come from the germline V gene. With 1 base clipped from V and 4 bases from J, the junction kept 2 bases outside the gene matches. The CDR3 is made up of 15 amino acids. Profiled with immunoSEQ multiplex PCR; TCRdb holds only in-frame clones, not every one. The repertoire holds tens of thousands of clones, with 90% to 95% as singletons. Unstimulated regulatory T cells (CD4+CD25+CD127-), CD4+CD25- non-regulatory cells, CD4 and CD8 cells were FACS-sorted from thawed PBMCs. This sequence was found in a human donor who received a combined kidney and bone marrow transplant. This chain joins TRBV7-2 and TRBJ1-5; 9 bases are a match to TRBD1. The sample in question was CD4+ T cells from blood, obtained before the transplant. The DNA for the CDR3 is TGTGCCAGCAGCTTAGTAGGACAGGGGAATCAGCCCCAGCATTTT. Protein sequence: CASSLVGQGNQPQHF.